The next 27 T cell receptor beta chains were all read from a single sample in a study of blood T cells in healthy people across ages (dated by TCRdb to 2013 to 2016). Library generation was performed with 5' RACE. TCRdb records Illumina HiSeq 2500 as the sequencer. The second PCR ran for roughly 7 to 12 cycles and used a J-beta primer mix along with a sample-barcoded 5' primer. TCRdb itself trimmed the public reads at Q25 with fastp, ran MiXCR and retained productive beta chains. Merged by CDR3 protein, the rows form single entries marked with the most common genes and DNA. The sample data list about 580,000 distinct CDR3 sequences, and under 55% of these were observed just once. About 26% of the sample is taken by the ten largest. Sample: blood. The source is a man at least 80 years old in good health.

In this sample, this clonotype turned up a few times. The gene calls are TRBV9 and TRBJ2-1, with TRBD1 as a possible D gene (6 bases). Trimming shortened V by 4 bases and J by 4 bases, and 18 bases separated the two germline ends. In germline, CDR1 is SGDLS, CDR2 YYNGEE. This CDR3 has 16 amino acids. CDR3 DNA sequence: TGTGCCAGCAGCCGGCAGGGGATGGGCACTTACAATGAGCAGTTCTTC. Amino acid sequence: CASSRQGMGTYNEQFF.

This sequence joins TRBV10-3 and TRBJ2-1; D unresolved. The CDR3 sequence is 13 residues long. V was trimmed by 7 bases and J by 0 bases, leaving 7 bases between them. Germline CDR1 and CDR2: ENHRY and SYGVKD. The CDR3 coding sequence is TGTGCCATCATGGCAGCCTCCTACAATGAGCAGTTCTTC. Protein product: CAIMAASYNEQFF.

This clonotype has at least ten counts. The rearrangement joins TRBV6-6 to TRBJ1-2; maybe TRBD1 (5 bases). Germline CDR1 MNHNY, CDR2 SVGAGI (reference sequence). V dropped 7 bases and J dropped 1 base, with 16 bases sitting between them. CDR3 size: 15 residues. The CDR3 coding sequence is TGTGCCAGCAACCAAGTGGGGGTATATAACTATGGCTACACCTTC. Translating gives CASNQVGVYNYGYTF.

The gene calls are TRBV7-2 and TRBJ2-3, with a tentative D call TRBD1 (5 bases). Deletions cut 5 bases from V and 6 bases from J, with 12 bases between. This CDR3 region has 13 residues. Per germline, CDR1 SGHTA and CDR2 FQGNSA. The CDR3 DNA is TGTGCCAGCAGCCCCCAAAGGGGTGATACGCAGTATTTT. It translates to CASSPQRGDTQYF.

The CDR3 DNA follows: TGTGCCAGCAGCTTACAAGGCGGGATCGAGACCCAGTACTTC. This codes for CASSLQGGIETQYF. This sequence joins TRBV11-2 and TRBJ2-5, with D tentatively TRBD2 (6 bases). Per germline, CDR1 SGHAT and CDR2 FQNNGV. Trimming took 2 bases from V and 5 from J, leaving 12 bases between them. There are 14 residues in the CDR3.

This clonotype has only a few counts. The rearrangement links TRBV4-2 to TRBJ2-3, with 8 bases that match TRBD2. CDR3 length: 16 amino acids. The germline CDR1 and CDR2 sequences are LGHNA and YNFKEQ. V lost 1 base, J lost 7 bases, and 10 bases stayed unmatched. The CDR3 sequence is CASSQVSGGPSYTQYF. The CDR3 DNA reads TGTGCCAGCAGCCAAGTATCGGGAGGGCCAAGTTATACGCAGTATTTT.

CDR3 residues: CSARGLWRGVVETQYF. In DNA, the CDR3 is TGCAGTGCTAGAGGTCTTTGGCGGGGGGTAGTTGAGACCCAGTACTTC. The chain uses TRBV20-1 and TRBJ2-7, with 8 bases lining up with TRBD2. The J call is uncertain, as TRBJ2-5 better fits the DNA end. This CDR3 has 16 residues. CDR1 and CDR2 (germline): DFQATT, SNEGSKA (reference sequence).

This clonotype was found a few times. V usage is TRBV7-2 and J usage is TRBJ2-7; no firm D call. Between the trimmed V and J ends, which lost 1 base and 4 bases, there was a span of 11 bases. The CDR3 loop spans 14 amino acids. From germline, CDR1 is SGHTA and CDR2 FQGNSA. Written as DNA, the CDR3 is TGTGCCAGCAGCTTAGAGTCGGCAGTTTACGAGCAGTACTTC. Residues: CASSLESAVYEQYF.

CDR3 residues: CATSDSSRQGDGYTF. CDR3 coding DNA: TGTGCCACCAGTGATTCGTCGAGACAGGGGGATGGCTACACCTTC. The rearrangement links TRBV24-1 to TRBJ1-2, with 9 bases aligning to TRBD1. The V gene's germline CDR1 is KGHDR and CDR2 SFDVKD. V was clipped by 2 bases and J by 6 bases; unmatched bases: 6. The CDR3 is 15 residues long.

The V gene is TRBV6-2 or TRBV6-3, the J gene TRBJ1-5, with D perhaps matching TRBD1 (5 bases). Per the germline V gene, CDR1 is MNHEY and CDR2 is SVGEGT. The CDR3 has 15 amino acids. Deletions cut 2 bases from V and 4 bases from J, with 12 bases between. DNA for the CDR3: TGTGCCAGCAGTTACGCCTGGGGCTCAAATCAGCCCCAGCATTTT. Encoded protein: CASSYAWGSNQPQHF.

The chain employs TRBV10-3 and TRBJ2-7; 10 positions agree with TRBD1. The germline CDR1 and CDR2 sequences are ENHRY and SYGVKD. Germline trimming cut 6 bases from V and 5 bases from J; bases unmatched to any gene: 4. CDR3 length: 13 amino acids. In DNA, the CDR3 is TGTGCCATCAGAGGACAGGGGGGGAACGAGCAGTACTTC. Its translation is CAIRGQGGNEQYF.

This clonotype was recorded many times. The V call is TRBV6-6, the J call TRBJ2-3; 7 nucleotides match TRBD1. The CDR3 is 13 amino acids. Germline V gene data show CDR1 as MNHNY and CDR2 as SVGAGI (reference sequence). V trimming: 5 bases; J trimming: 7 bases; junction bases outside the gene matches: 6. The CDR3 here is CASSPSQGHTQYF. CDR3 in DNA: TGTGCCAGCAGTCCCTCACAGGGGCATACGCAGTATTTT.

V usage is TRBV20-1 and J usage is TRBJ1-5, with 7 bases lining up with TRBD1. From germline, CDR1 is DFQATT and CDR2 SNEGSKA (reference sequence). The CDR3 is 13 residues long. J was trimmed by 8 bases and V by 5 bases; bases with no gene match: 9. CDR3: CSALRGGAEPQHF. DNA for the CDR3: TGCAGTGCTTTGAGAGGGGGCGCGGAGCCCCAGCATTTT.

In this sample, this clonotype turned up a few times. The chain links TRBV12-3 or TRBV12-4 to TRBJ2-7; possibly TRBD2 for D (7 bases). Deletions cut 4 bases from V and 1 base from J, with 14 bases between. This CDR3 comprises 15 residues. CDR3 DNA: TGTGCCAGCAGTTACGTAAGCGGGACATCCTACGAGCAGTACTTC. Its translation: CASSYVSGTSYEQYF.

The chain is built from TRBV9 and TRBJ2-3, with D possibly matching TRBD2 (7 bases). The CDR3 has 15 residues. CDR1 and CDR2 from the germline V gene are SGDLS and YYNGEE. The V gene lost 0 bases and the J gene lost 5 bases, with 13 bases spanning the gap. The CDR3 nucleotides read TGTGCCAGCAGCGTAGCGGGGGGACAAGTAGATACGCAGTATTTT. Protein product: CASSVAGGQVDTQYF.

This chain links TRBV20-1 with TRBJ2-7, with 12 bases lining up with TRBD2. Trimming cost V 6 bases and J 0 bases; bases outside gene matches: 6. This CDR3 contains 15 residues. Germline values: CDR1 DFQATT, CDR2 SNEGSKA (reference sequence). The CDR3 sequence: CSAPLAGGSSYEQYF. For the CDR3, the DNA is TGCAGTGCGCCTCTAGCGGGAGGGAGCTCCTACGAGCAGTACTTC.

This clonotype showed up many times. This chain connects TRBV6-6 to TRBJ1-6, with D possibly being TRBD1 (5 bases). Germline CDR1 reads MNHNY; CDR2 reads SVGAGI (reference sequence). The CDR3 spans 14 residues. V lost 0 bases and J lost 8, with 8 bases in between. CDR3 sequence (DNA): TGTGCCAGCAGTTACTCGGAAGGGGATTCACCCCTCCACTTT. Translated, it gives CASSYSEGDSPLHF.

In this sample, this clonotype turned up a few times. The chain couples TRBV6-5 to TRBJ2-2; the match to TRBD1 covers 10 bases. Germline V lookup: CDR1 MNHEY, CDR2 SVGAGI. The J segment lost 2 bases and the V segment lost 0 bases, leaving 9 bases of the junction unmatched. The CDR3 runs to 19 residues. CDR3 DNA: TGTGCCAGCAGTTACTCGAGGGACAGGGGAGGGTCAAACACCGGGGAGCTGTTTTTT. Its translation is CASSYSRDRGGSNTGELFF.

V and J are TRBV5-5 and TRBJ2-2, with 9 nucleotides matching TRBD2. The CDR3 loop spans 16 amino acids. Germline V gene data show CDR1 as SGHKS and CDR2 as YYEKEE (reference sequence). V gave up 2 bases and J gave up 3 bases; unmatched junction bases: 5. CDR3 sequence reads: CASSFRGGADTGELFF. The CDR3 DNA is TGTGCCAGCAGCTTCCGCGGGGGGGCGGACACCGGGGAGCTGTTTTTT.

V and J are TRBV4-2 and TRBJ2-4; TRBD2 matches at 8 bases. The J call is uncertain, as TRBJ2-5 better fits the DNA end. Per the germline V gene, CDR1 is LGHNA and CDR2 is YNFKEQ. This CDR3 region has 14 residues. CDR3 sequence reads: CASIPGTRKETQYF. The DNA of the CDR3 is TGTGCCAGCATCCCCGGGACTAGAAAAGAGACCCAGTACTTC.

This clonotype was recorded a few times. This chain joins TRBV27 and TRBJ2-1, with TRBD1 as a possible D gene (7 bases). Trimming shortened V by 5 bases and J by 2 bases, and 13 bases separated the two germline ends. From germline, CDR1 is MNHEY and CDR2 SMNVEV (reference sequence). CDR3 length: 15 amino acids. The CDR3 coding sequence is TGTGCCAGCAGTCTCGACAGGGAGGCCTACAATGAGCAGTTCTTC. Translated, it gives CASSLDREAYNEQFF.

As for this clonotype: Its ends do not fully match the called genes, so a read error is possible. V gene TRBV7-9 combines with J gene TRBJ2-4, with D uncertain. CDR3 length equals 14 residues. The germline gives CDR1 SEHNR, CDR2 FQNEAQ (reference sequence). The CDR3 DNA reads TGTGCCAGCAGCTTAAACACGGAAAAAAGCATTCAGTACTTC. Amino acid sequence: CASSLNTEKSIQYF.

This chain links TRBV20-1 with TRBJ2-5; TRBD2 matches at 7 bases. Trimming took 3 bases from V and 1 from J; bases not matched to a gene: 2. CDR1 and CDR2 from the germline V gene are DFQATT and SNEGSKA (reference sequence). The CDR3 extends over 13 amino acids. CDR3: CSARGTIQETQYF. The CDR3 DNA is TGCAGTGCTAGGGGGACTATCCAAGAGACCCAGTACTTC.

This clonotype was observed a few times. The V gene is TRBV4-2, the J gene TRBJ1-6, with a weak D call TRBD1 (6 bases). CDR3 length: 16 residues. Trimming took 1 base from V and 7 from J, leaving 14 bases between them. The germline V gene has CDR1 LGHNA and CDR2 YNFKEQ. This chain's CDR3 is CASSQGFGRGNSPLHF. The CDR3 region has the DNA TGTGCCAGCAGCCAAGGTTTCGGGAGGGGGAATTCACCCCTCCACTTT.

This clonotype was observed many times. The chain carries TRBV13 and TRBJ2-4; possible D gene TRBD1, 6 bases. The CDR3 is 17 residues long. V was pared by 5 bases and J by 0 bases, with 17 bases between. Germline CDR1 and CDR2: PRHDT and FYEKMQ (reference sequence). DNA of the CDR3: TGTGCCAGCAGCGGACAGCCATTCAGGGGAGCCAAAAACATTCAGTACTTC. Amino acid sequence: CASSGQPFRGAKNIQYF.

To note about this clonotype: One base away lies a much larger clone, so this may be a sequencing read error. The chain links TRBV20-1 to TRBJ2-7; D is undetermined. V was trimmed by 6 bases and J by 4 bases, leaving 13 bases between them. The CDR3 runs to 12 residues. Germline CDR1 DFQATT, CDR2 SNEGSKA (reference sequence). The CDR3 nucleotides are TGCAGTGCCTGCCCCAACCCATACGAGCAGTACTTC. This encodes CSACPNPYEQYF.

V usage is TRBV7-9 and J usage is TRBJ1-2, with D hard to call. Between the trimmed V and J ends, which lost 3 bases and 2 bases, there was a span of 7 bases. The CDR3 length is 13 residues. Germline CDR1 SEHNR, CDR2 FQNEAQ (reference sequence). This chain's CDR3 is CASSFMANYGYTF. Here the CDR3 DNA reads TGTGCCAGCAGCTTTATGGCAAACTATGGCTACACCTTC.